The 22 T cell receptor beta chains below all came from one sample that was sequenced in a study of shared clonotypes between healthy human individuals. Clones were sequenced by immunoSEQ multiplex PCR, and TCRdb holds only the in-frame ones, with some missing. The sample records about 230,000 clones, 60% to 70% being singletons. The sequencing sample was made of memory CD4+ T cells sorted from blood. Subset reported: CD45RA-negative fraction. These receptors were obtained from a man aged 30 to 45 in good health.

This sequence joins TRBV29-1 and TRBJ1-1, with D possibly matching TRBD1 (6 bases). CDR3 length: 13 amino acids. The ends were cut back, 5 bases at V and 3 bases at J, with 13 bases in the middle. Germline loops: CDR1 SQVTM, CDR2 ANQGSEA. Here the CDR3 reads CSVSTGAYTEAFF. As DNA, the CDR3 is TGCAGCGTTTCAACGGGGGCTTACACTGAAGCTTTCTTT. Together with reference TRBV29-1 and TRBJ1-1, the CDR3 gives the full variable domain: SAVISQKPSRDICQRGTSLTIQCQVDSQVTMMFWYRQQPGQSLTLIATANQGSEATYESGFVIDKFPISRPNLTFSTLTVSNMSPEDSSIYLCSVSTGAYTEAFFGQGTRLTVV.

The J gene is TRBJ1-5, the V gene TRBV6-1; the D gene is possibly TRBD1 (5 bases). Germline V gene sequence: CDR1 MNHNS, CDR2 SASEGT. The CDR3 extends over 15 amino acids. The V and J ends lost 6 bases and 6 bases respectively, with 18 bases between them. For the CDR3, the DNA is TGTGCCAGCAGGACCTCCTTGGGGGATGCTCAGCCCCAGCATTTT. Translation gives CASRTSLGDAQPQHF.

This rearrangement joins TRBV7-2 to TRBJ2-1; the match to TRBD2 covers 8 bases. Trimming took 10 bases from V and 6 from J; bases not matched to a gene: 8. The CDR3 is 13 residues long. The germline CDR1 and CDR2 sequences are SGHTA and FQGNSA. CDR3 loop: CATQGLALNEQFF. The CDR3 region has the DNA TGTGCCACCCAAGGACTAGCTCTCAATGAGCAGTTCTTC.

The gene calls are TRBV19 and TRBJ1-3; the D is unclear. The CDR3 spans 16 residues. V was cut by 5 bases and J by 1 base, with 15 bases left in between. Germline V lookup: CDR1 LNHDA, CDR2 SQIVND (reference sequence). CDR3 nucleotides: TGTGCCAGTAGTGGTAAACGGCGGAGTTCTGGAAACACCATATATTTT. This codes for CASSGKRRSSGNTIYF.

This rearrangement joins TRBV10-3 to TRBJ1-5; D gene ambiguous. This CDR3 has 15 residues. Germline V CDR1 and CDR2: ENHRY, SYGVKD. Trimming took 0 bases from V and 1 from J, leaving 7 bases between them. The DNA of the CDR3 is TGTGCCATCAGTGAGTCCCCGGTCAGCAATCAGCCCCAGCATTTT. Residues: CAISESPVSNQPQHF.

This chain joins TRBV6-5 and TRBJ1-4; TRBD1 matches 9 bases. The CDR3 is made up of 14 amino acids. Germline values: CDR1 MNHEY, CDR2 SVGAGI. The trim removed 2 bases at V and 8 bases at J, leaving 3 bases unmatched. CDR3 sequence: CASSYGTGREKLFF. The DNA for the CDR3 is TGTGCCAGCAGTTACGGGACAGGGAGGGAAAAACTGTTTTTT.

CDR3 sequence reads: CASSLRLVSYNEQFF. Here the CDR3 DNA reads TGCGCCAGCAGCTTACGACTAGTCAGCTACAATGAGCAGTTCTTC. The chain is built from TRBV5-1 and TRBJ2-1; maybe TRBD2 (6 bases). V was trimmed by 2 bases and J by 3 bases, leaving 12 bases between them. This CDR3 comprises 15 residues. CDR1 and CDR2 from the germline V gene are SGHRS and YFSETQ. Looking up the rest from reference TRBV5-1 and TRBJ2-1 gives the full variable domain: KAGVTQTPRYLIKTRGQQVTLSCSPISGHRSVSWYQQTPGQGLQFLFEYFSETQRNKGNFPGRFSGRQFSNSRSEMNVSTLELGDSALYLCASSLRLVSYNEQFFGPGTRLTVL.

This clone showed up just once. The chain carries TRBV14 and TRBJ2-1; 7 bases are shared with TRBD1. Germline assignment: CDR1 SGHDN and CDR2 FVKESK. This CDR3 is built from 15 residues. Trimming removed 6 bases from V and 8 bases from J; junction bases left unmatched: 13. The CDR3 nucleotides are TGTGCCAGCAGTCGGCAACGGGACAGTAAATATGAGCAGTTCTTC. Encoded protein: CASSRQRDSKYEQFF.

This chain connects TRBV11-2 to TRBJ1-1; D gene uncertain. The V end was cut by 3 bases, the J end by 5 bases, with 10 bases between. Germline loops: CDR1 SGHAT, CDR2 FQNNGV. The CDR3 has 13 residues. This CDR3 reads CASSLRMGTEAFF. The DNA for the CDR3 is TGTGCCAGCAGCTTGCGCATGGGGACTGAAGCTTTCTTT.

The rearrangement uses TRBV28 and TRBJ1-2; unclear D gene. CDR1 is MDHEN and CDR2 is SYDVKM in the germline V gene. Trimming shortened V by 5 bases and J by 7 bases, and 11 bases separated the two germline ends. The CDR3 loop spans 12 amino acids. CDR3: CASSPIPGGYTF. The CDR3 nucleotides read TGTGCCAGCAGTCCAATCCCCGGTGGCTACACCTTC.

The chain links TRBV18 to TRBJ2-1; D possibly corresponds to TRBD2 (5 bases). The CDR3 is made up of 16 amino acids. The germline CDR1 and CDR2 sequences are KGHSH and LQKENI. Trimming took 0 bases from V and 4 from J, leaving 13 bases between them. CDR3: CASSPPSLAGYNEQFF. CDR3 sequence (DNA): TGTGCCAGCTCACCACCAAGCCTTGCGGGTTACAATGAGCAGTTCTTC. Using reference TRBV18 and TRBJ2-1 for the parts outside the CDR3, the full variable domain is NAGVMQNPRHLVRRRGQEARLRCSPMKGHSHVYWYRQLPEEGLKFMVYLQKENIIDESGMPKERFSAEFPKEGPSILRIQQVVRGDSAAYFCASSPPSLAGYNEQFFGPGTRLTVL.

The chain has TRBV14 and TRBJ1-4, with a tentative D call TRBD1 (5 bases). The CDR3 length is 16 residues. Per germline, CDR1 SGHDN and CDR2 FVKESK. Trimming stripped 5 bases from V and 8 bases from J, with 21 bases between. CDR3 protein: CASSSGLRQSREKLFF. CDR3 nucleotide sequence: TGTGCCAGCAGCTCGGGCCTCCGACAGTCCAGGGAAAAACTGTTTTTT.

The V call is TRBV7-8, the J call TRBJ2-7, with D possibly being TRBD1 (5 bases). CDR3 length equals 16 residues. CDR1 and CDR2 from the germline V gene are SGHVS and FQNEAQ. V lost 5 bases and J lost 2, with 19 bases in between. The CDR3 DNA reads as TGTGCCAGCAGCCTATTAGACAGTCGCAACCCCTACGAGCAGTACTTC. Translating it yields CASSLLDSRNPYEQYF.

This clone turned up a few times. The chain is built from TRBV2 and TRBJ1-1; D is possibly TRBD1 (6 bases). The CDR3 sequence is 14 residues long. Germline V gene lookup returns CDR1 SNHLY and CDR2 FYNNEI. Deletions cut 7 bases from V and 4 bases from J, with 16 bases between. In DNA, the CDR3 is TGTGCCAGCACGCAAGGGGGGCCGGGCACTGAAGCTTTCTTT. This sequence encodes CASTQGGPGTEAFF.

The rearrangement joins TRBV9 to TRBJ2-1; 10 positions match TRBD1. The V segment lost 0 bases and the J segment 5 bases; nucleotides outside the gene matches: 5. The CDR3 spans 16 residues. CDR1 is SGDLS and CDR2 is YYNGEE in the germline V gene. The CDR3 nucleotides read TGTGCCAGCAGCGTAGCGACCGGGACAGGGGACAATGAGCAGTTCTTC. Its translation is CASSVATGTGDNEQFF. Full variable domain (remainder filled in from reference TRBV9 and TRBJ2-1): DSGVTQTPKHLITATGQRVTLRCSPRSGDLSVYWYQQSLDQGLQFLIQYYNGEERAKGNILERFSAQQFPDLHSELNLSSLELGDSALYFCASSVATGTGDNEQFFGPGTRLTVL.

Notes on this clone: A junction boundary mismatches the germline segment, possibly from a read error. This chain joins TRBV29-1 and TRBJ1-4; perhaps TRBD1 as D (6 bases). Germline-derived CDR1 and CDR2 are SQVTM and ANQGSEA. The CDR3 covers 12 residues. The CDR3 region is CSVEKGGGPKLF. The CDR3 DNA reads TGCAGCGTTGAAAAGGGGGGGGGCCCAAAGCTATTT.

The rearrangement links TRBV5-4 to TRBJ2-1, with D possibly matching TRBD2 (6 bases). The V end was cut by 4 bases, the J end by 9 bases, with 17 bases between. This CDR3 contains 14 residues. In germline, CDR1 is SGHNT, CDR2 YYREEE (reference sequence). CDR3: CASSPGEVGSEQFF. The DNA for the CDR3 is TGTGCCAGCAGCCCCGGGGAGGTGGGGAGTGAGCAGTTCTTC.

This chain joins TRBV5-8 and TRBJ1-5; 8 bases agree with TRBD1. The length of the CDR3 is 15 residues. The ends lost 5 bases at V and 6 bases at J; junction bases unmatched: 10. CDR1 is SGHTS and CDR2 is YDEGEE in the germline V gene. The CDR3: CASRGDRGQGQPQHF. For the CDR3, the DNA is TGTGCCAGCAGGGGCGACAGGGGTCAAGGTCAGCCCCAGCATTTT. Using reference TRBV5-8 and TRBJ1-5 for the parts outside the CDR3, the full variable domain is EAGVTQSPTHLIKTRGQQATLRCSPISGHTSVYWYQQALGLGLQFLLWYDEGEERNRGNFPPRFSGRQFPNYSSELNVNALELEDSALYLCASRGDRGQGQPQHFGDGTRLSIL.

The V gene is TRBV29-1, the J gene TRBJ1-1; tentative D call: TRBD1 (5 bases). Between the trimmed V and J ends, which lost 6 bases and 5 bases, there was a span of 13 bases. Looked up from germline, CDR1 is SQVTM and CDR2 is ANQGSEA. The CDR3 sequence is 12 residues long. The CDR3 loop reads CSVGQGYTEAFF. The CDR3 DNA follows: TGCAGCGTAGGTCAGGGTTATACTGAAGCTTTCTTT.

This clone was observed a handful of times. V and J are TRBV18 and TRBJ2-3; the D is unclear. The V gene's germline CDR1 is KGHSH and CDR2 LQKENI. Trimming removed 2 bases at V and 0 bases at J, with 9 bases between. The CDR3 runs to 15 residues. CDR3 in DNA: TGTGCCAGCTCACCATACAGCCTAAGCACAGATACGCAGTATTTT. It specifies CASSPYSLSTDTQYF.

The rearrangement links TRBV28 to TRBJ1-5, with a weak D call TRBD1 (5 bases). The CDR3 runs to 17 residues. V was shortened by 7 bases and J by 5 bases, with 24 bases between the two germline ends. The germline V gene encodes CDR1 MDHEN and CDR2 SYDVKM. The CDR3 coding sequence is TGTGCCAGCAAATACGAAAAGCTCCGGGACCGGGATCAGCCCCAGCATTTT. This codes for CASKYEKLRDRDQPQHF. Complete variable domain (other parts from reference TRBV28 and TRBJ1-5): DVKVTQSSRYLVKRTGEKVFLECVQDMDHENMFWYRQDPGLGLRLIYFSYDVKMKEKGDIPEGYSVSREKKERFSLILESASTNQTSMYLCASKYEKLRDRDQPQHFGDGTRLSIL.

The sample holds many counts of this clone. The sample contains more than one DNA sequence encoding this CDR3. The chain has TRBV10-3 and TRBJ1-5; D remains ambiguous. Germline V gives CDR1 ENHRY, CDR2 SYGVKD. The CDR3 covers 14 residues. The V and J ends lost 6 bases and 4 bases respectively, with 13 bases between them. DNA for the CDR3: TGTGCCATCAGGAGTGGGCAGAGTAATCAGCCCCAGCATTTT. It yields the protein CAIRSGQSNQPQHF.